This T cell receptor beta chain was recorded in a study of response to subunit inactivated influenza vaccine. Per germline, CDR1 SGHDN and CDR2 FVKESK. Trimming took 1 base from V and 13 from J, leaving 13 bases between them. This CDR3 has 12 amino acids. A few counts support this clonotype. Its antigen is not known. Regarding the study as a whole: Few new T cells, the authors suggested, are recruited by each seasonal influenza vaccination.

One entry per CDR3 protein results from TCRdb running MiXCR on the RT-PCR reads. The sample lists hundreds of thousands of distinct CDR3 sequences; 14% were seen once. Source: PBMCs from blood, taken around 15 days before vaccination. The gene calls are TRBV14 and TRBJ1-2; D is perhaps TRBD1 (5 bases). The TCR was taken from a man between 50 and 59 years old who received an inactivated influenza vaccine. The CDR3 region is CASSQGWGIPTF. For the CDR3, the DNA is TGTGCCAGCAGCCAAGGATGGGGGATCCCCACCTTC. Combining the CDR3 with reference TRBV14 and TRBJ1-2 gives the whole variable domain EAGVTQFPSHSVIEKGQTVTLRCDPISGHDNLYWYRRVMGKEIKFLLHFVKESKQDESGMPNNRFLAERTGGTYSTLKVQPAELEDSGVYFCASSQGWGIPTFGSGTRLTVV.